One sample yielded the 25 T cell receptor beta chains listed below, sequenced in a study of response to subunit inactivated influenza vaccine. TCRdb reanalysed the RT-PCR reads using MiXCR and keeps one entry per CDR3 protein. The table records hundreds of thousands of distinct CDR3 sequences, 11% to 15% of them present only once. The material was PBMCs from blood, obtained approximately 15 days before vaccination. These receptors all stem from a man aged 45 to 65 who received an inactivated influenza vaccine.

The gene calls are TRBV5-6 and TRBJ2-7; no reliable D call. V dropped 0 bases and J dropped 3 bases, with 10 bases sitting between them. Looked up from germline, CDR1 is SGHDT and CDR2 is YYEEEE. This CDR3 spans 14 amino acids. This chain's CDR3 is CASSLGVISYEQYF. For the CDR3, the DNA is TGTGCCAGCAGCTTGGGGGTTATCAGCTACGAGCAGTACTTC.

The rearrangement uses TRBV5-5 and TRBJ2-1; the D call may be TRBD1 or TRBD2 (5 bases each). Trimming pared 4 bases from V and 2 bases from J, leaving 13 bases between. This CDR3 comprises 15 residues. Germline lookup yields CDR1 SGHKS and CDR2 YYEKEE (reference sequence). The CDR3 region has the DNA TGTGCCAGCAGCGCACACGAGGGACCCTACAATGAGCAGTTCTTC. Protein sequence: CASSAHEGPYNEQFF.

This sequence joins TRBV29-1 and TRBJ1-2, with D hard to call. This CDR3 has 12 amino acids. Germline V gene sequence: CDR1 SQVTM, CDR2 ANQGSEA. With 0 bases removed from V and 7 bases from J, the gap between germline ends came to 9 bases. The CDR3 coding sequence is TGCAGCGTTGAAGAGTCAATAAGTGGCTACACCTTC. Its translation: CSVEESISGYTF.

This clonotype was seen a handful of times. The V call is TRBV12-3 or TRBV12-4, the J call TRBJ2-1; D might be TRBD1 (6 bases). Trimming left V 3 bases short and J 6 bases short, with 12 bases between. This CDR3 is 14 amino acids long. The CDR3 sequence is CASSFFTGSNEQFF. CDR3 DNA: TGTGCCAGCAGTTTTTTTACAGGGAGCAATGAGCAGTTCTTC.

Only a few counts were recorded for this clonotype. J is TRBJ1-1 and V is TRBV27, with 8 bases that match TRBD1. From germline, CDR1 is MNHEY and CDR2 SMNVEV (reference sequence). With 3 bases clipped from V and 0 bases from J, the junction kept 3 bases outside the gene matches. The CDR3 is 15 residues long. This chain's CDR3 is CASSFRDRMNTEAFF. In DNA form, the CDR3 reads TGTGCCAGCAGTTTTCGGGACAGGATGAACACTGAAGCTTTCTTT.

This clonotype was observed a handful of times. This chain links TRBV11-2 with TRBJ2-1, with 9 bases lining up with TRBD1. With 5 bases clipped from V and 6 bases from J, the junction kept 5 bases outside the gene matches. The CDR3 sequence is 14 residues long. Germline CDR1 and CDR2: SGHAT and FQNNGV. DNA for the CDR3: TGTGCCAGCAGCATCCGGGACAGGGTCAATGAGCAGTTCTTC. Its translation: CASSIRDRVNEQFF.

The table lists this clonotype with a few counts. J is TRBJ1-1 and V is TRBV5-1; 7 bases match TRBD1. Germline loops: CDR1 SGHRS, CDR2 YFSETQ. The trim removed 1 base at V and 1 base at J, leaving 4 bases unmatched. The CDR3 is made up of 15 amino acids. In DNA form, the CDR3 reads TGCGCCAGCAGCTTGCACAGGGGCCCGAACACTGAAGCTTTCTTT. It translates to CASSLHRGPNTEAFF. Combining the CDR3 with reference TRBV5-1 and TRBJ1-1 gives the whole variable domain KAGVTQTPRYLIKTRGQQVTLSCSPISGHRSVSWYQQTPGQGLQFLFEYFSETQRNKGNFPGRFSGRQFSNSRSEMNVSTLELGDSALYLCASSLHRGPNTEAFFGQGTRLTVV.

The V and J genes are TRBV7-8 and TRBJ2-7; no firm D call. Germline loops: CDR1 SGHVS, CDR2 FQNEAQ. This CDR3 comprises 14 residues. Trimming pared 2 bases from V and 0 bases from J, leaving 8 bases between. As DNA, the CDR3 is TGTGCCAGCAGCTTAAAGAGGAGCTCCTACGAGCAGTACTTC. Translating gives CASSLKRSSYEQYF. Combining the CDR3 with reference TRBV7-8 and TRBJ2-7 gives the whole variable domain GAGVSQSPRYKVAKRGQDVALRCDPISGHVSLFWYQQALGQGPEFLTYFQNEAQLDKSGLPSDRFFAERPEGSVSTLKIQRTQQEDSAVYLCASSLKRSSYEQYFGPGTRLTVT.

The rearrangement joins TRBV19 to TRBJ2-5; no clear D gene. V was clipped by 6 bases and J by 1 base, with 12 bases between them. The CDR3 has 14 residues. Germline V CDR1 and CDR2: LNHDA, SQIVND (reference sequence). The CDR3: CASSPGWAQETQYF. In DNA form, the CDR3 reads TGTGCCAGTAGCCCCGGATGGGCCCAAGAGACCCAGTACTTC.

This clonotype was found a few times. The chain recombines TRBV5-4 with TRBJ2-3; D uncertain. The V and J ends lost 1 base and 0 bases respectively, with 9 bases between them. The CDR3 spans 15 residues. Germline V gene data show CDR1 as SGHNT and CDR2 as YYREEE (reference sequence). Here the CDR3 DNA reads TGTGCCAGCAGCTTGAGCTCGACTAGCACAGATACGCAGTATTTT. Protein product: CASSLSSTSTDTQYF. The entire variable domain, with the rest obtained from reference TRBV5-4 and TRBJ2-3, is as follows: ETGVTQSPTHLIKTRGQQVTLRCSSQSGHNTVSWYQQALGQGPQFIFQYYREEENGRGNFPPRFSGLQFPNYSSELNVNALELDDSALYLCASSLSSTSTDTQYFGPGTRLTVL.

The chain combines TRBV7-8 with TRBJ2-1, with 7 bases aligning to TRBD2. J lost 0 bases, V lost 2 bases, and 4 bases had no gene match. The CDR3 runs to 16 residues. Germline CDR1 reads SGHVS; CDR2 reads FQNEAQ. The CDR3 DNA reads TGTGCCAGCAGCTTAACTAGCGCCCGCTCCTACAATGAGCAGTTCTTC. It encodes CASSLTSARSYNEQFF.

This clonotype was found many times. The CDR3 protein is CSVAGGRSSYNEQFF. The CDR3 bases are TGCAGCGTGGCCGGGGGCCGGAGCTCCTACAATGAGCAGTTCTTC. The chain has TRBV29-1 and TRBJ2-1; possibly TRBD1 or TRBD2 for D (6 bases each). There are 15 residues in the CDR3. Trimming took 6 bases from V and 0 from J, leaving 15 bases between them. Germline V gene lookup returns CDR1 SQVTM and CDR2 ANQGSEA.

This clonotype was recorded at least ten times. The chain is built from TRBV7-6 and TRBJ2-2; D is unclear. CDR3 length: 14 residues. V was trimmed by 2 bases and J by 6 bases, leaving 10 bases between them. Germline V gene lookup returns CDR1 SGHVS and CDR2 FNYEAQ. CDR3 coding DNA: TGTGCCAGCAGCTTAAGCGTTGGGGCCGGGGAGCTGTTTTTT. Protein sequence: CASSLSVGAGELFF. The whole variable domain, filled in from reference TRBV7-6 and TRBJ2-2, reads GAGVSQSPRYKVTKRGQDVALRCDPISGHVSLYWYRQALGQGPEFLTYFNYEAQQDKSGLPNDRFSAERPEGSISTLTIQRTEQRDSAMYRCASSLSVGAGELFFGEGSRLTVL.

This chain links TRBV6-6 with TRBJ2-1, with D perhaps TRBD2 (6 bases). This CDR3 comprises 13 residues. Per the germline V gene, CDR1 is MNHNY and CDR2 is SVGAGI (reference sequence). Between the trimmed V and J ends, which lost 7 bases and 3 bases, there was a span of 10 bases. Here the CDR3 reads CASNPGVYNEQFF. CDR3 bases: TGTGCCAGCAACCCGGGGGTCTACAATGAGCAGTTCTTC.

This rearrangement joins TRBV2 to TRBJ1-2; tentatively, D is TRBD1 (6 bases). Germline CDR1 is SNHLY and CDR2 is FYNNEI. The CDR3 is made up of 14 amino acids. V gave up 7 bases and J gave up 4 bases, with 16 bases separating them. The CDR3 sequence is CASTPRDNPYGYTF. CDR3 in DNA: TGTGCCAGCACCCCCCGGGACAATCCCTATGGCTACACCTTC.

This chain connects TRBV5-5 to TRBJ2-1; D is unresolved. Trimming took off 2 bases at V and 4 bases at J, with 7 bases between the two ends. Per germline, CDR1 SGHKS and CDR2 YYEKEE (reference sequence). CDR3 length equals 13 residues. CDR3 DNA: TGTGCCAGCAGCTTCCAGGCTTACAATGAGCAGTTCTTC. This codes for CASSFQAYNEQFF.

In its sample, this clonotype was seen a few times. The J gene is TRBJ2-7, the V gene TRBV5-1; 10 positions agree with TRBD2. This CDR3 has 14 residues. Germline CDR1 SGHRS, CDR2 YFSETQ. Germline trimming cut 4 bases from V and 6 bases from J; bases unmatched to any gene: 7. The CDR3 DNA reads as TGCGCCAGCAGCCAAAGCGGGGGGGTGGGCGAGCAGTACTTC. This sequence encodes CASSQSGGVGEQYF.

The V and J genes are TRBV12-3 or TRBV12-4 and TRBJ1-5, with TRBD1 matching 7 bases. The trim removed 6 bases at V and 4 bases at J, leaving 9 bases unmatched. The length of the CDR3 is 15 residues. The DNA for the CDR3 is TGTGCCAGCAGCCGACCGGGACAGACTAATCAGCCCCAGCATTTT. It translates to CASSRPGQTNQPQHF.

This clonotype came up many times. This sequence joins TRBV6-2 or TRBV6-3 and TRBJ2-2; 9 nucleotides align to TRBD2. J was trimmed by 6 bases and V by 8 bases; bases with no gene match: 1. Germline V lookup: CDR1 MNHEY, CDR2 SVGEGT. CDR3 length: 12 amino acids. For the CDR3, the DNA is TGTGCCAGCGGACTAGCGCCCGGGGAGCTGTTTTTT. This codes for CASGLAPGELFF.

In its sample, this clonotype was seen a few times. As DNA, the CDR3 is TGCAGCGTACCAAGGGGGACATCTGCCGGGGAGCTGTTTTTT. The encoded protein is CSVPRGTSAGELFF. This chain connects TRBV29-1 to TRBJ2-2, with D possibly TRBD1 on 6 matching bases. V lost 6 bases and J lost 6, with 17 bases in between. Germline V gives CDR1 SQVTM, CDR2 ANQGSEA. The CDR3 loop spans 14 amino acids.

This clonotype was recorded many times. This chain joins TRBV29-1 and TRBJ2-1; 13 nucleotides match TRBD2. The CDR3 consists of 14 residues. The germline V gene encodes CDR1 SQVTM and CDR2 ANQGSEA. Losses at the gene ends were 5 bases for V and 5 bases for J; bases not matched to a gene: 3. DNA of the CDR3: TGCAGCGTTTACGGACTAGCGGGAGACAATGAGCAGTTCTTC. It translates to CSVYGLAGDNEQFF.

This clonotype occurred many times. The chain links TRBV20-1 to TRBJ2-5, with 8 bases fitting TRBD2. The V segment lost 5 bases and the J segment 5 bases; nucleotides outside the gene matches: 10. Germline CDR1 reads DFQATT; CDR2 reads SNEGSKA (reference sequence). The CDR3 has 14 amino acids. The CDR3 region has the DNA TGCAGTGCTGATCCGGGACTAGGAAAGGAGACCCAGTACTTC. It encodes CSADPGLGKETQYF.

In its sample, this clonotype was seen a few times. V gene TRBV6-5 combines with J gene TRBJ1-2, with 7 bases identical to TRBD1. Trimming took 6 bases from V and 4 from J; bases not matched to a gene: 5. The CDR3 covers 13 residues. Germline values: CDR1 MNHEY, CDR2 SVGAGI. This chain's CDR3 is CASRLQGTYGYTF. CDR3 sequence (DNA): TGTGCCAGCAGATTACAGGGGACCTATGGCTACACCTTC.

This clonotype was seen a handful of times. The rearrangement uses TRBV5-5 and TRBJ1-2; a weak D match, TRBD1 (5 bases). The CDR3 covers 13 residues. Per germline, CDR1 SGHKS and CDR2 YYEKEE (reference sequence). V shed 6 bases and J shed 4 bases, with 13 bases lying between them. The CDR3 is CASTLRTGYGYTF. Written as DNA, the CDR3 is TGTGCCAGCACCCTTCGTACAGGCTATGGCTACACCTTC. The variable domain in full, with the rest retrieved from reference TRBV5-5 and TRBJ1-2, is DAGVTQSPTHLIKTRGQQVTLRCSPISGHKSVSWYQQVLGQGPQFIFQYYEKEERGRGNFPDRFSARQFPNYSSELNVNALLLGDSALYLCASTLRTGYGYTFGSGTRLTVV.

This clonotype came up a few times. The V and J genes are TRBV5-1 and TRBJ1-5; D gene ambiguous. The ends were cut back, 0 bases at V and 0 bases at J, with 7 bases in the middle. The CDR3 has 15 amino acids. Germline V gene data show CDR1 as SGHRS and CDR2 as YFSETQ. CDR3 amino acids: CASSLEPNSNQPQHF. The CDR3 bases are TGCGCCAGCAGCTTGGAACCGAATAGCAATCAGCCCCAGCATTTT.